The 20 T cell receptor beta chains below all came from one sample that was sequenced in a study of T cell repertoires in cytomegalovirus infection (dated by TCRdb to about 2019). Sequencing took place on an Illumina HiSeq 1500. Using fastp trimming at Q25 and MiXCR clonotype assembly, TCRdb reanalyzed the public sequencing data and kept in-frame beta chains. Entries that share a CDR3 protein sequence are merged under the most common genes and DNA. Present in this sample are hundreds of thousands of distinct CDR3 sequences, roughly a third of which were seen just once. The ten largest clones capture 15% to 20% of the sample. Antigen specificity for these receptors is unknown. The treatment or condition label on this specimen signifies: in vitro stimulation with specific CMV peptide epitopes to enrich CMV-specific T cells. The source material was cultured PBMCs, sampled from culture after CMV antigen stimulation. These receptors were collected from a human donor in good health (CMV status not recorded). Some clones in this sample may be carry-over from other donors' samples.

The rearrangement joins TRBV6-2 or TRBV6-3 to TRBJ2-1; 12 bases agree with TRBD2. The germline V gene has CDR1 MNHEY and CDR2 SVGEGT. V lost 2 bases and J lost 6; bases outside the gene matches: 2. CDR3 length equals 15 residues. The CDR3 loop is CASSYGLAGPNEQFF. The CDR3 nucleotides are TGTGCCAGCAGTTACGGACTAGCGGGGCCCAATGAGCAGTTCTTC.

The rearrangement joins TRBV7-2 to TRBJ1-4, with TRBD1 as a possible D gene (6 bases). Trimming removed 5 bases from V and 7 bases from J, with 14 bases in between. Germline CDR1 SGHTA, CDR2 FQGNSA. CDR3 length: 14 amino acids. The CDR3 coding sequence is TGTGCCAGCAGCATAACAGGGACGGCTGAAAAACTGTTTTTT. Translation: CASSITGTAEKLFF.

This clonotype was detected a few times. The V call is TRBV4-1, the J call TRBJ1-2; D possibly corresponds to TRBD1 (6 bases). CDR1 and CDR2 from the germline V gene are MGHRA and YSYEKL. This CDR3 has 14 amino acids. V shed 0 bases and J shed 10 bases, with 15 bases lying between them. The CDR3 protein is CASSQDRLTGLYTF. The CDR3 bases are TGCGCCAGCAGCCAAGATCGACTGACAGGACTCTACACCTTC.

This chain links TRBV7-9 with TRBJ1-2; D is ambiguous. Trimming stripped 1 base from V and 4 bases from J, with 19 bases between. The CDR3 loop spans 17 amino acids. Germline assignment: CDR1 SEHNR and CDR2 FQNEAQ (reference sequence). CDR3 protein: CASSLVVGKAWSYGYTF. In DNA form, the CDR3 reads TGTGCCAGCAGCTTAGTGGTAGGGAAGGCGTGGAGCTATGGCTACACCTTC.

The rearrangement joins TRBV20-1 to TRBJ2-1; 9 bases align to TRBD2. V shed 3 bases, J shed 9 bases, and the junction held 6 bases outside the gene matches. The germline V gene encodes CDR1 DFQATT and CDR2 SNEGSKA (reference sequence). There are 13 residues in the CDR3. CDR3 sequence: CSASPGLASEQFF. The CDR3 coding sequence is TGCAGTGCTAGCCCGGGACTAGCTTCTGAGCAGTTCTTC.

The chain carries TRBV29-1 and TRBJ1-2, with 10 positions matching TRBD1. The length of the CDR3 is 12 residues. V shed 6 bases, J shed 5 bases, and the junction held 3 bases outside the gene matches. Germline V gene sequence: CDR1 SQVTM, CDR2 ANQGSEA. The CDR3 protein is CSVSDRGYGYTF. In nucleotides, the CDR3 is TGCAGCGTATCGGACAGGGGGTATGGCTACACCTTC.

This clonotype has ten or more counts. The chain carries TRBV7-2 and TRBJ2-7; D is undetermined. Germline V CDR1 and CDR2: SGHTA, FQGNSA. The V gene lost 5 bases and the J gene lost 5 bases, with 16 bases spanning the gap. This CDR3 has 14 residues. The CDR3 is CASSPTMGSHEQYF. The CDR3 DNA reads TGTGCCAGCAGCCCAACTATGGGTTCCCACGAGCAGTACTTC.

This clonotype was seen only a few times. V and J are TRBV10-2 and TRBJ2-1; no clear D. Trimming took 0 bases from V and 6 from J, leaving 15 bases between them. Germline values: CDR1 WSHSY, CDR2 SAAADI. The CDR3 runs 16 residues. CDR3 DNA: TGCGCCAGCAGTGAGTCGAAGGCCCAGCGTGGCAATGAGCAGTTCTTC. Translating gives CASSESKAQRGNEQFF.

A few counts support this clonotype. The rearrangement joins TRBV20-1 to TRBJ2-1; D not certain. The ends were cut back, 3 bases at V and 4 bases at J, with 4 bases in the middle. The CDR3 extends over 11 amino acids. The V gene's germline CDR1 is DFQATT and CDR2 SNEGSKA (reference sequence). The DNA of the CDR3 is TGCAGTGCTAGCCTGTACAATGAGCAGTTCTTC. Protein sequence: CSASLYNEQFF.

The rearrangement links TRBV12-3 or TRBV12-4 to TRBJ2-3; 9 bases match TRBD1. The V segment lost 8 bases and the J segment 5 bases; nucleotides outside the gene matches: 11. This CDR3 spans 15 amino acids. Here the CDR3 reads CASGTGGVPRDTQYF. As DNA, the CDR3 is TGTGCCAGCGGAACAGGGGGCGTCCCCAGAGATACGCAGTATTTT.

This clonotype has only a few counts. The CDR3 is CASSRRDRGAEQYF. In nucleotides, the CDR3 is TGTGCCAGCAGTCGCCGGGACAGGGGAGCCGAGCAGTACTTC. The rearrangement links TRBV6-1 to TRBJ2-7; 10 bases match TRBD1. CDR3 length: 14 residues. Per the germline V gene, CDR1 is MNHNS and CDR2 is SASEGT. V shed 5 bases, J shed 6 bases, and the junction held 7 bases outside the gene matches.

The CDR3 DNA reads TGTGCCAGCAGCGCCGGGCCCGGGTCAGATACGCAGTATTTT. Its translation: CASSAGPGSDTQYF. The V call is TRBV6-5, the J call TRBJ2-3; D is uncertain. CDR1 and CDR2 (germline): MNHEY, SVGAGI. Trimming left V 6 bases short and J 4 bases short, with 14 bases between. The CDR3 runs 14 residues.

The gene calls are TRBV7-2 and TRBJ2-2; weak D call: TRBD2 (5 bases). Germline V CDR1 and CDR2: SGHTA, FQGNSA. The V end lost 5 bases, the J end lost 4 bases, and 17 bases lay between the germline ends. The CDR3 runs 16 residues. CDR3 amino acids: CASSQEWGVGTGELFF. CDR3 coding DNA: TGTGCCAGCAGCCAGGAGTGGGGAGTCGGCACCGGGGAGCTGTTTTTT.

The sample holds a few counts of this clonotype. The V gene is TRBV2, the J gene TRBJ1-6; TRBD1 might be the D (6 bases). Trimming left V 5 bases short and J 8 bases short, with 16 bases between. The CDR3 is made up of 15 amino acids. Germline CDR1 reads SNHLY; CDR2 reads FYNNEI. CDR3 sequence: CASSNQGLVDSPLHF. The CDR3 DNA sequence: TGTGCCAGCAGTAATCAGGGGCTTGTTGATTCACCCCTCCACTTT.

This rearrangement joins TRBV20-1 to TRBJ1-1; weak D call: TRBD1 (6 bases). Trimming took off 6 bases at V and 6 bases at J, with 17 bases between the two ends. Germline V CDR1 and CDR2: DFQATT, SNEGSKA (reference sequence). This CDR3 has 13 amino acids. The CDR3: CSAEGEVGAEAFF. As DNA, the CDR3 is TGCAGTGCAGAGGGGGAAGTCGGCGCTGAAGCTTTCTTT.

The chain combines TRBV20-1 with TRBJ1-4; possible D gene TRBD1, 5 bases. This CDR3 region has 14 residues. Germline CDR1 DFQATT, CDR2 SNEGSKA (reference sequence). The V end was cut by 6 bases, the J end by 5 bases, with 16 bases between. In DNA form, the CDR3 reads TGCAGTGCCCGCGGGGGGGGTCCCAATGAAAAACTGTTTTTT. This translates into CSARGGGPNEKLFF.

This clonotype has just a few counts. The chain employs TRBV7-9 and TRBJ2-1, with a possible D match to TRBD1 (5 bases). The CDR3 loop spans 11 amino acids. Germline CDR1 SEHNR, CDR2 FQNEAQ (reference sequence). V was trimmed by 5 bases and J by 15 bases, leaving 14 bases between them. For the CDR3, the DNA is TGTGCCAGCAGCAAATTACAGGATCGGTTCTTC. This gives the protein CASSKLQDRFF.

This clonotype appeared a few times. This chain uses TRBV6-2 or TRBV6-3 with TRBJ2-5, with 7 bases fitting TRBD2. J was trimmed by 0 bases and V by 0 bases; bases with no gene match: 7. Per the germline V gene, CDR1 is MNHEY and CDR2 is SVGEGT. The CDR3 sequence is 17 residues long. CDR3 loop: CASSYSPLGGNQETQYF. The DNA for the CDR3 is TGTGCCAGCAGTTACTCGCCCCTCGGGGGGAACCAAGAGACCCAGTACTTC.

Only a few counts were recorded for this clonotype. This chain links TRBV6-1 with TRBJ2-7, with 7 bases matching TRBD1. Trimming took 7 bases from V and 5 from J; bases not matched to a gene: 11. This CDR3 is 14 amino acids long. CDR1 MNHNS and CDR2 SASEGT come from the germline V gene. This CDR3 is CASNEDRLHNEQYF. CDR3 nucleotides: TGTGCCAGCAACGAGGACAGGTTACACAACGAGCAGTACTTC.

The V call is TRBV4-1, the J call TRBJ1-3; 7 nucleotides match TRBD1. The junction had 4 bases not matched to a gene; V was cut back by 3 bases and J by 5 bases. The CDR3 contains 14 residues. Per the germline V gene, CDR1 is MGHRA and CDR2 is YSYEKL. The CDR3 sequence is CASSQRDSRNTIYF. The DNA for the CDR3 is TGCGCCAGCAGCCAGCGGGACAGCCGAAACACCATATATTTT.